Presented here are 22 T cell receptor beta chains from one specimen sequenced in a study of T cells after yellow fever vaccination (dated by TCRdb to the late 2010s). Receptor libraries were prepared by 5' RACE. These reads were obtained on an Illumina NovaSeq 6000. TCRdb ran its own pipeline on the public reads, namely fastp trimming at Q25 and MiXCR clone calling, and kept in-frame beta chains. Every entry covers one CDR3 protein and lists the most common genes and DNA from its rows. Within this sample are 120,000 or so distinct CDR3 sequences, with 13% to 15% of them counted one time only. Of the sample, approximately 39% falls within the top ten clones. The treatment or condition label for this specimen denotes: live attenuated yellow fever vaccine strain. This specimen was CD8+ T cells sorted from PBMCs, taken 5 days after the yellow fever booster vaccination. The receptors shown here come from a man aged 18-30 years who received the YFV17D yellow fever vaccine.

This clonotype was recorded a few times. This rearrangement joins TRBV6-1 to TRBJ2-5, with TRBD2 matching over 12 bases. V trimming: 8 bases; J trimming: 5 bases; junction bases outside the gene matches: 9. CDR3 size: 15 residues. CDR1 and CDR2 (germline): MNHNS, SASEGT. The CDR3 reads CASSETSGGWETQYF. The CDR3 DNA is TGTGCCAGCTCAGAGACTAGCGGGGGTTGGGAGACCCAGTACTTC.

The chain is built from TRBV14 and TRBJ1-6; tentatively, D is TRBD1 (6 bases). The CDR3 spans 13 residues. Germline CDR1 and CDR2: SGHDN and FVKESK. V dropped 4 bases and J dropped 9 bases, with 10 bases sitting between them. The CDR3, as DNA: TGTGCCAGCAGCCTCCAGGGGAGTTCACCCCTCCACTTT. It specifies CASSLQGSSPLHF. The whole variable domain, remainder taken from reference TRBV14 and TRBJ1-6, is EAGVTQFPSHSVIEKGQTVTLRCDPISGHDNLYWYRRVMGKEIKFLLHFVKESKQDESGMPNNRFLAERTGGTYSTLKVQPAELEDSGVYFCASSLQGSSPLHFGNGTRLTVT.

The V gene is TRBV4-2, the J gene TRBJ2-5; 9 bases align to TRBD2. J was trimmed by 5 bases and V by 0 bases; bases with no gene match: 4. The CDR3 sequence is 15 residues long. Germline loops: CDR1 LGHNA, CDR2 YNFKEQ. CDR3 bases: TGTGCCAGCAGCCAAGATCCGCGGGAGGGGGAGACCCAGTACTTC. It encodes CASSQDPREGETQYF.

This clonotype has a handful of counts. The chain joins TRBV20-1 to TRBJ2-7; D uncertain. The V gene lost 6 bases and the J gene lost 2 bases, with 17 bases spanning the gap. This CDR3 region has 14 residues. Per the germline V gene, CDR1 is DFQATT and CDR2 is SNEGSKA (reference sequence). The CDR3 nucleotides are TGCAGTGCCGAAGGTTCAGATGGCCCCTACGAGCAGTACTTC. Amino acid sequence: CSAEGSDGPYEQYF.

The chain recombines TRBV3-1 with TRBJ1-5; tentatively, D is TRBD1 (5 bases). Trimming took off 0 bases at V and 6 bases at J, with 12 bases between the two ends. CDR3 size: 15 residues. The germline CDR1 and CDR2 sequences are LGHDT and YNNKEL (reference sequence). The CDR3: CASSQDMGVSQPQHF. The CDR3 DNA sequence: TGTGCCAGCAGCCAAGATATGGGGGTAAGTCAGCCCCAGCATTTT.

About this clonotype itself: Because the CDR3's place on the DNA is in doubt, the DNA is left out and the CDR3 is given as listed by TCRdb. The chain combines TRBV12-3 or TRBV12-4 with TRBJ2-2. The CDR3 numbers 16 amino acids, ends counted. This CDR3 reads CASSVRQGSTGELFFF.

A few counts support this clonotype. The rearrangement uses TRBV15 and TRBJ1-2, with D hard to call. The CDR3 runs 14 residues. With 0 bases removed from V and 4 bases from J, the gap between germline ends came to 9 bases. The germline gives CDR1 LNHNV, CDR2 YYDKDF (reference sequence). CDR3 coding DNA: TGTGCCACCAGCAGAGAAACGCAGCGCTATGGCTACACCTTC. Translation: CATSRETQRYGYTF.

This rearrangement joins TRBV6-2 or TRBV6-3 to TRBJ2-7; D is uncertain. V was pared by 2 bases and J by 3 bases, with 14 bases between. The V gene's germline CDR1 is MNHEY and CDR2 SVGEGT. This CDR3 spans 15 amino acids. The CDR3 DNA is TGTGCCAGCAGTTACGAAGACCAGATTTACTACGAGCAGTACTTC. Translated, it gives CASSYEDQIYYEQYF.

The V call is TRBV14, the J call TRBJ2-1; D unclear. Trimming cost V 2 bases and J 0 bases, with 14 bases left between them. Per the germline V gene, CDR1 is SGHDN and CDR2 is FVKESK. The length of the CDR3 is 17 residues. CDR3 in DNA: TGTGCCAGCAGCCAATCCCCTGACGCGAGCTCCTACAATGAGCAGTTCTTC. This gives the protein CASSQSPDASSYNEQFF. The full variable domain, its missing parts supplied by reference TRBV14 and TRBJ2-1, is EAGVTQFPSHSVIEKGQTVTLRCDPISGHDNLYWYRRVMGKEIKFLLHFVKESKQDESGMPNNRFLAERTGGTYSTLKVQPAELEDSGVYFCASSQSPDASSYNEQFFGPGTRLTVL.

The V gene is TRBV20-1, the J gene TRBJ2-3; TRBD2 is a possible D gene (6 bases). Per the germline V gene, CDR1 is DFQATT and CDR2 is SNEGSKA (reference sequence). This CDR3 comprises 15 residues. V lost 6 bases to trimming and J lost 2 bases, with 18 bases between them. The CDR3 nucleotides read TGCAGTGCCCCCAAGGCGGGACCCAACACAGATACGCAGTATTTT. It specifies CSAPKAGPNTDTQYF.

This clonotype has only a few counts. V gene TRBV29-1 combines with J gene TRBJ1-1; a possible D gene is TRBD1 (6 bases). Trimming stripped 4 bases from V and 2 bases from J, with 8 bases between. The CDR3 is made up of 12 amino acids. The germline V gene has CDR1 SQVTM and CDR2 ANQGSEA. The CDR3 reads CSVATGNTEAFF. The CDR3, as DNA: TGCAGCGTTGCGACAGGTAACACTGAAGCTTTCTTT.

V gene TRBV4-3 combines with J gene TRBJ2-2; D remains ambiguous. The CDR3 consists of 16 residues. CDR1 and CDR2 (germline): LGHNA, YSLEER. V lost 0 bases to trimming and J lost 1 base, with 9 bases between them. CDR3: CASSQDRHKNTGELFF. The CDR3 bases are TGCGCCAGCAGCCAAGACCGGCATAAGAACACCGGGGAGCTGTTTTTT.

The CDR3 DNA sequence: TGTGCCAGCAGTTACTCTTGGGAAAGGACCTACAATGAGCAGTTCTTC. This codes for CASSYSWERTYNEQFF. The chain combines TRBV6-6 with TRBJ2-1; no firm D call. From germline, CDR1 is MNHNY and CDR2 SVGAGI (reference sequence). The CDR3 consists of 16 residues. The V end was cut by 0 bases, the J end by 2 bases, with 11 bases between.

The chain couples TRBV18 to TRBJ1-1; D is undetermined. V shed 3 bases and J shed 0 bases, with 8 bases lying between them. The CDR3 extends over 14 amino acids. Germline-derived CDR1 and CDR2 are KGHSH and LQKENI. CDR3 in DNA: TGTGCCAGCTCACCCCGGGCGGTGAACACTGAAGCTTTCTTT. This translates into CASSPRAVNTEAFF.

The J gene is TRBJ2-3, the V gene TRBV7-3; D remains unclear. V was clipped by 2 bases and J by 6 bases, with 15 bases between them. CDR3 length: 15 amino acids. Per germline, CDR1 SGHTA and CDR2 FQGTGA. CDR3 loop: CASSLSGGTGDTQYF. CDR3 DNA sequence: TGTGCCAGCAGCTTATCCGGCGGCACCGGGGATACGCAGTATTTT.

This clonotype showed up many times. The V and J genes are TRBV6-4 and TRBJ2-6; D call uncertain. The CDR3 is made up of 15 amino acids. Germline CDR1 reads MRHNA; CDR2 reads SNTAGT. V lost 0 bases and J 1 base, leaving 4 bases between the germline ends. CDR3 sequence (DNA): TGTGCCAGCAGTGACTCGAAATCTGGGGCCAACGTCCTGACTTTC. Amino acids: CASSDSKSGANVLTF.

This clonotype was found a few times. The chain has TRBV7-9 and TRBJ2-2, with D uncertain. Germline CDR1 is SEHNR and CDR2 is FQNEAQ (reference sequence). Trimming cost V 8 bases and J 1 base, with 2 bases left between them. This CDR3 contains 11 residues. Written as DNA, the CDR3 is TGTGCCAGCCGGAACACCGGGGAGCTGTTTTTT. This codes for CASRNTGELFF.

This clonotype was seen more than once but under ten times. The chain has TRBV6-5 and TRBJ2-2; 10 bases line up with TRBD2. CDR1 and CDR2 from the germline V gene are MNHEY and SVGAGI. This CDR3 is built from 16 residues. V was clipped by 2 bases and J by 6 bases; unmatched bases: 6. The CDR3 loop is CASSYGASGGAGELFF. CDR3 DNA sequence: TGTGCCAGCAGTTACGGGGCTAGCGGGGGTGCCGGGGAGCTGTTTTTT.

This clonotype was picked up a small number of times. CDR3 sequence: CASRSISGGDGELFF. The DNA for the CDR3 is TGTGCCAGCAGATCGATATCAGGGGGTGACGGGGAGCTGTTTTTT. The chain employs TRBV7-2 and TRBJ2-2; 7 bases are a match to TRBD1. This CDR3 is 15 amino acids long. Germline V gene data show CDR1 as SGHTA and CDR2 as FQGNSA. After removal of 6 bases from V and 7 bases from J, the junction contained 11 bases not matched to a gene.

The J gene is TRBJ1-3, the V gene TRBV9; tentative D call: TRBD1 (5 bases). Germline-derived CDR1 and CDR2 are SGDLS and YYNGEE. This CDR3 has 16 residues. The ends were cut back, 1 base at V and 0 bases at J, with 11 bases in the middle. This chain's CDR3 is CASSVYGGLSGNTIYF. Here the CDR3 DNA reads TGTGCCAGCAGCGTATACGGGGGTCTCTCTGGAAACACCATATATTTT.

This chain uses TRBV5-1 with TRBJ2-3, with D unclear. The CDR3 contains 16 residues. V was pared by 4 bases and J by 2 bases, with 17 bases between. Germline V CDR1 and CDR2: SGHRS, YFSETQ. The CDR3 region has the DNA TGCGCCAGCAGCGATGTAGTGGGAATTTACACAGATACGCAGTATTTT. Translated: CASSDVVGIYTDTQYF.

The chain employs TRBV7-3 and TRBJ2-1; 11 bases agree with TRBD2. V shed 5 bases, J shed 8 bases, and the junction held 8 bases outside the gene matches. The germline gives CDR1 SGHTA, CDR2 FQGTGA. The CDR3 has 15 residues. CDR3 in amino acids: CASSVETSGVHEQFF. The CDR3 coding sequence is TGTGCCAGCAGCGTAGAGACTAGCGGGGTCCATGAGCAGTTCTTC.